This TCR beta chain was captured by sequencing in a study of regulatory T cells in long-lasting Graves disease. The study, taken as a whole, reports: Analyses excluded thyroid tissue, covering peripheral blood alone.

With iRepertoire HTBI primers and Arm-PCR of CDR3 regions, TCR beta libraries were built. TCRdb fed the multiplex PCR reads into MiXCR, producing one record per CDR3 protein. Among 550,000 to 600,000 distinct CDR3 sequences listed, 16% were seen once. The time point was: newly diagnosed GD, antithyroid drugs for less than 3 months. Preparation of the TCR library used RNA extracted from PBMCs. Details on this clonotype: Its specificity is not known.

This sample also belongs to another study, concerning T cells in Graves' hyperthyroidism and ophthalmopathy. According to that study: The definition of stable Graves' hyperthyroidism was no ophthalmopathy progression within 18 months. Uncontrolled infection, other autoimmune disease, pregnancy or lactation barred patients from enrollment.

The clonotype comes from a man younger than 35 with Graves disease. The sequences come from peripheral blood mononuclear cells (PBMCs), collected at new diagnosis, from a patient treated with antithyroid drugs.

CDR3 sequence: CASSGQGLNTEAFF. The DNA of the CDR3 is TGTGCCAGCAGCGGACAGGGTCTGAACACTGAAGCTTTCTTT. V is TRBV9 and J is TRBJ1-1; 7 nucleotides line up with TRBD1. J was trimmed by 0 bases and V by 3 bases; bases with no gene match: 2. Germline V gives CDR1 SGDLS, CDR2 YYNGEE. CDR3 length: 14 residues.